Below, 13 T cell receptor beta chains from the same sample are listed, as sequenced in a study of beta chain features in type 1 diabetes (dated by TCRdb to about 2018). These TCRs' antigens remain unknown. Receptor amplification or capture employed the immunoSEQ multiplex PCR assay. All of the isolated RNA was reverse transcribed with the High Capacity cDNA Reverse Transcription Kit, so expressed TCRB transcripts were sequenced. Held by TCRdb, this immuneACCESS table contains in-frame sequences only and omits some clones. Under half of the omission traces to an unresolved V gene where checked; the cause of the rest is unknown. This sample gives around 260,000 clones in total; roughly 24% of them show up just once. The ten most abundant clones make up around 0.012% of the sample. Beyond this particular receptor, the publication reports: In all four CD4+ subsets, TCRB CDR3 length was moderately but significantly shorter in type 1 diabetes patients.

The specimen was naive CD4+ T cells from blood. Reading the label with the study, this specimen's cell subset or site is: true naive CD4+ T cells. The receptor set was obtained from a woman aged 25 to 39 with type 1 diabetes.

V and J are TRBV6-4 and TRBJ2-1; 8 bases fit TRBD1. This CDR3 comprises 15 residues. Losses at the gene ends were 4 bases for V and 1 base for J; bases not matched to a gene: 3. The germline CDR1 and CDR2 sequences are MRHNA and SNTAGT. For the CDR3, the DNA is TGTGCCAGCAGTGCTACAGGGGGATCCTACAATGAGCAGTTCTTC. Translated: CASSATGGSYNEQFF.

CDR3 loop: CASSQALLGLAISYEQYF. The CDR3 coding sequence is TGCGCCAGCAGCCAAGCCCTTCTTGGGCTAGCTATTTCCTACGAGCAGTACTTC. This chain links TRBV4-1 with TRBJ2-7; D may be TRBD2 (5 bases). The germline CDR1 and CDR2 sequences are MGHRA and YSYEKL. Trimming removed 1 base at V and 1 base at J, with 20 bases between. The CDR3 runs 18 residues.

In DNA, the CDR3 is TGTGCCAGCAGTGAATTGGGGACAGGTCTCAACGAGCAGTACTTC. Its protein is CASSELGTGLNEQYF. The J gene is TRBJ2-7, the V gene TRBV2; 8 nucleotides agree with TRBD1. The junction had 8 bases not matched to a gene; V was cut back by 2 bases and J by 5 bases. This CDR3 has 15 residues. CDR1 SNHLY and CDR2 FYNNEI come from the germline V gene.

J is TRBJ2-5 and V is TRBV7-3, with a weak D call TRBD2 (6 bases). V lost 2 bases to trimming and J lost 5 bases, with 12 bases between them. Germline loops: CDR1 SGHTA, CDR2 FQGTGA. The CDR3 runs 14 residues. The CDR3 DNA follows: TGTGCCAGCAGCTTATGGGGGGAGTGGGAGACCCAGTACTTC. As protein: CASSLWGEWETQYF.

The CDR3 region is CASSLNRGGVETQYF. The CDR3 bases are TGTGCCAGCAGCCTCAACAGGGGTGGGGTAGAGACCCAGTACTTC. The genes are TRBV27 and TRBJ2-5; 7 bases are shared with TRBD1. V lost 6 bases to trimming and J lost 4 bases; unmatched junction nucleotides: 11. There are 15 residues in the CDR3. Per the germline V gene, CDR1 is MNHEY and CDR2 is SMNVEV (reference sequence).

The chain links TRBV15 to TRBJ2-7; weak D call: TRBD1 (6 bases). The V end lost 0 bases, the J end lost 5 bases, and 14 bases lay between the germline ends. In germline, CDR1 is LNHNV, CDR2 YYDKDF (reference sequence). CDR3 length: 15 residues. CDR3: CATSRDGDIAHEQYF. CDR3 DNA sequence: TGTGCCACCAGCAGAGATGGGGACATTGCGCACGAGCAGTACTTC.

This clone was detected a few times. V gene TRBV7-9 combines with J gene TRBJ2-1, with D hard to call. CDR3 size: 16 residues. Trimming left V 3 bases short and J 0 bases short, with 12 bases between. CDR1 is SEHNR, CDR2 FQNEAQ, per germline (reference sequence). The DNA of the CDR3 is TGTGCCAGCAGCTTCAATCTGTCGAGCTCCTACAATGAGCAGTTCTTC. The encoded protein is CASSFNLSSSYNEQFF.

This chain uses TRBV29-1 with TRBJ2-2; 7 nucleotides line up with TRBD2. Germline V gives CDR1 SQVTM, CDR2 ANQGSEA. The CDR3 spans 15 residues. The junction had 11 bases not matched to a gene; V was cut back by 6 bases and J by 4 bases. DNA for the CDR3: TGCAGCGTCCGAACGGGGGGAGTAGTCACCGGGGAGCTGTTTTTT. This sequence encodes CSVRTGGVVTGELFF.

The J gene is TRBJ1-1, the V gene TRBV6-1; D ambiguous. The length of the CDR3 is 15 residues. Germline V gene sequence: CDR1 MNHNS, CDR2 SASEGT. Trimming cost V 6 bases and J 3 bases, with 17 bases left between them. CDR3 sequence: CASSRRGAGDTEAFF. DNA for the CDR3: TGTGCCAGCAGCCGAAGAGGTGCCGGCGACACTGAAGCTTTCTTT.

CDR3 DNA: TGTGCCAGCAGTCAATACTATTTGGCCTACAATGAGCAGTTCTTC. It is translated as CASSQYYLAYNEQFF. The chain employs TRBV14 and TRBJ2-1, with D unclear. V shed 6 bases and J shed 2 bases, with 14 bases lying between them. The V gene's germline CDR1 is SGHDN and CDR2 FVKESK. The CDR3 length is 15 residues.

V is TRBV29-1 and J is TRBJ1-1; maybe TRBD1 (6 bases). V lost 6 bases, J lost 6 bases, and 20 bases lay in between. The CDR3 totals 14 residues. The germline V gene encodes CDR1 SQVTM and CDR2 ANQGSEA. For the CDR3, the DNA is TGCAGCGTACGAAGGTCCCAGGGGAGAGCTGAAGCTTTCTTT. It yields the protein CSVRRSQGRAEAFF.

The rearrangement uses TRBV7-2 and TRBJ2-3, with TRBD2 matching 13 bases. Germline V CDR1 and CDR2: SGHTA, FQGNSA. The CDR3 sequence is 17 residues long. Unmatched junction bases numbered 6, after V lost 3 bases and J lost 3 bases. The CDR3 region has the DNA TGTGCCAGCAGCTTGAGTCGGACTAGCGGGAGTACAGATACGCAGTATTTT. Amino acids: CASSLSRTSGSTDTQYF.

The gene calls are TRBV5-1 and TRBJ2-3; 8 bases fit TRBD2. CDR3 length: 13 amino acids. Germline lookup yields CDR1 SGHRS and CDR2 YFSETQ. The ends lost 4 bases at V and 10 bases at J; junction bases unmatched: 8. CDR3 nucleotides: TGCGCCAGCAGCAGATGGGTTAGCGGGGCGCAGTATTTT. Protein product: CASSRWVSGAQYF.